The T cell receptor (beta chain) under discussion was sequenced for a study of T-cell memory formation after mild COVID-19. Study-wide context: TCR clusters were mostly donor specific.

Study observations and caveats: Contracting CD4+ clones were located mainly in CM and EM, and CD8+ clones in EMRA. Some responding clones appeared in pre-infection memory, suggesting cross-reactive memory joined.

Turning to this clonotype: As yet, its antigen is unknown.

The junction had 7 bases not matched to a gene; V was cut back by 6 bases and J by 1 base. Germline CDR1 and CDR2: LNHDA and SQIVND (reference sequence). The CDR3 is 15 amino acids. MiXCR, applied by TCRdb to the 5' RACE reads, yields one record per CDR3 protein. This table has 350,000 to 450,000 distinct CDR3 sequences, less than 25% appearing once. The sequence derives from an adult woman who had mild COVID-19 (a few samples of this study predate the infection). Cell type and time point are not known. The chain combines TRBV19 with TRBJ1-2; 8 bases map to TRBD1. The sample consisted of PBMCs or a T cell subset sorted from them (not recorded which). In DNA form, the CDR3 reads TGTGCCAGTAGAGCGCCGGACAGGGATAACTATGGCTACACCTTC. Protein: CASRAPDRDNYGYTF.